The clone carrying this T cell receptor (beta chain) appeared a few times. Its antigen remains unknown. UMIs and sample barcodes were carried by the TCR alpha and TCR beta cDNA libraries that 5'RACE produced using constant-segment primers. TCRdb reprocessed the 5' RACE reads with MiXCR, giving one entry per CDR3 protein. The table lists 400,000 to 500,000 distinct CDR3 sequences, approximately 20% of them singletons. The CDR3 contains 16 residues. Germline-derived CDR1 and CDR2 are SGHRS and YFSETQ. The junction had 3 bases not matched to a gene; V was cut back by 2 bases and J by 1 base. This entry comes from a study of T-cell memory formation after mild COVID-19. Study overall: TCR clusters were largely donor specific. Whole-study results and caveats: Balance between CD4 and CD8 was seen in clones contracting day 15 to 85, and a CD4+ lean was seen in later expanders. The CD4+ clones that contracted clustered mainly within CM and EM, and the CD8+ clones concentrated in EMRA.

V is TRBV5-1 and J is TRBJ2-7; 13 nucleotides align to TRBD2. The sequenced sample was PBMCs or a T cell subset sorted from them (not recorded which). This sequence was found in an adult woman who had mild COVID-19 (a few samples of this study predate the infection). Cell type and time point are not known. DNA of the CDR3: TGCGCCAGCAGCTTCGGGACTAGCGGGGAGTCCTACGAGCAGTACTTC. It is translated as CASSFGTSGESYEQYF.